The present entry profiles one TCR beta chain with its context. The CDR3 runs 16 residues. Looked up from germline, CDR1 is SGHDT and CDR2 is YYEEEE. With 0 bases clipped from V and 4 bases from J, the junction kept 7 bases outside the gene matches. Sequencing was performed with immunoSEQ multiplex PCR; in TCRdb, only in-frame clones are kept and a portion is missing. Altogether approximately 300,000 clones are present, around nine tenths being singletons, with the ten largest covering about 4.2%. Those designated as exposed participants met a COVID-19 case within 2 weeks before study entry. These data originate in a study of blood T cell repertoires in COVID-19.

Sample: PBMCs or T cells enriched from blood (not recorded which). The sequence came from a woman in her thirties who had been exposed to COVID-19. This sequence joins TRBV5-6 and TRBJ1-2; TRBD1 agrees at 9 bases. This CDR3 is CASSLGGTGTLYGYTF. The DNA for the CDR3 is TGTGCCAGCAGCTTGGGGGGGACAGGGACTCTCTATGGCTACACCTTC. The entire variable domain, with the rest obtained from reference TRBV5-6 and TRBJ1-2, is as follows: DAGVTQSPTHLIKTRGQQVTLRCSPKSGHDTVSWYQQALGQGPQFIFQYYEEEERQRGNFPDRFSGHQFPNYSSELNVNALLLGDSALYLCASSLGGTGTLYGYTFGSGTRLTVV.